This T cell receptor beta chain stems from a study of cytomegalovirus exposure and HLA in healthy donors. Study-wide results and limits: In a later analysis, a missense DCLRE1C variant was linked to TCR beta V- and J-gene trimming. Segments of the TCR beta V type were, in most cases, productive about 90% or about 30% of the time in an earlier analysis.

Germline V gives CDR1 LNHDA, CDR2 SQIVND (reference sequence). Trimming left V 7 bases short and J 0 bases short, with 12 bases between. The CDR3 totals 14 residues. As concerns this clone: Its antigen remains unknown.

13 Jbeta primers and 60 Vbeta primers were used for the PCR. Assay: immunoSEQ multiplex PCR; the TCRdb copy retains only in-frame clones and omits some. The sample has 55,000 to 65,000 clones. The genes are TRBV19 and TRBJ1-1; D is possibly TRBD1 (6 bases). This sequence was found in a woman aged 18-29 years in good health and CMV-seronegative. Sequenced sample: PBMCs. The chain's CDR3 is CASIQGSMNTEAFF. For the CDR3, the DNA is TGTGCCAGTATCCAGGGGAGCATGAACACTGAAGCTTTCTTT.